This T cell receptor beta chain was profiled in a study of Ad26.COV2.S vaccination and SARS-CoV-2 variants. On this clone itself: A read error may be the cause here, since a much bigger clone is one base away.

The treatment: roughly 19 received Ad26.COV2.S at low or high dose, single or two shots; about 5 received placebo; per-sample allocation not given. Sampling took place 63 days after the first vaccine or placebo injection. Donation was by an adult aged 18-55 years who was in Boston. The CDR3 consists of 11 residues. V lost 11 bases and J lost 4; bases outside the gene matches: 3. Looked up from germline, CDR1 is SEHNR and CDR2 is FQNEAQ (reference sequence). Here immunoSEQ multiplex PCR was the method, and the copy in TCRdb shows in-frame clones only, minus some. The sample contains about 680,000 clones, around 92% of which appear only once.

The sample was peripheral blood, taken in a trial of Ad26.COV2.S vaccine versus placebo. The TCR comes from a person aged 18-60 years who received the Ad26.COV2.S COVID-19 vaccine or a placebo. The chain carries TRBV7-9 and TRBJ1-2; 8 bases align to TRBD1. CDR3 sequence: CAGTGSYGYTF. Here the CDR3 DNA reads TGTGCCGGGACAGGAAGCTATGGCTACACCTTC.